The clone carrying this T cell receptor beta chain occurred once. The data are from a study of blood T cell repertoires in COVID-19. Study in general: COVID-19 samples collected from the United States, Italy and Spain covered acute and convalescent phases. In each case, the material was cDNA or gDNA derived from T cells, B-cell-depleted T cells, or PBMCs.

This CDR3 is 12 amino acids long. Germline V gene lookup returns CDR1 SNHLY and CDR2 FYNNEI. Trimming removed 7 bases at V and 4 bases at J, with 11 bases between. As handled by the study authors: The authors estimated nucleated cell counts from reference gene primer amplification. Assay: immunoSEQ multiplex PCR; the TCRdb copy retains only in-frame clones and omits some. V, J and clone size are taken as reported in that table, and D and trimming were inferred from the DNA itself. The sample lists around 80,000 clones; about four fifths were seen once. This chain joins TRBV2 and TRBJ2-7, with a tentative D call TRBD1 (5 bases). This TCR was recovered from a man at least 80 years old with acute or convalescent COVID-19. The sequencing sample was made of peripheral blood. The CDR3 loop is CASTGIDYEQYF. DNA for the CDR3: TGTGCCAGCACAGGGATTGATTACGAGCAGTACTTC.